The rows below give T cell receptor beta chains drawn from one sample of a study of blood T cells in healthy people across ages. In TCRdb, the 5' RACE reads were re-called with MiXCR into one record per CDR3 protein. Among 750,000 or so distinct CDR3 sequences, 25% were seen once, and the ten largest hold 9.4%. This sample also belongs to another study, concerning T cells of mothers and their children.

Input material: blood. The receptors shown here come from a boy between 10 and 17 years old in good health. Both conserved end residues are trimmed from each CDR3. D genes are given only for firm matches.

TRBV29-1	NA	SVDGLGEQY
TRBV7-8	NA	ASSLMFWQGPTGELF
TRBV10-3	TRBD1	AILDRGNTGELF
TRBV20-1	NA	SARDWVKLGSRNEQL
TRBV5-6	NA	ASSLMGGTPDTQY
TRBV29-1	NA	SVEAGWWNYGYT
TRBV29-1	TRBD2	SVEGVSGGSSYNEQF
TRBV5-4	TRBD2	ASSPSLAEEPSSTDTQY
TRBV7-2	NA	ASTPDYYQETQY
TRBV7-9	NA	ASSSKGMNTEAF
TRBV29-1	TRBD1	SLNRGLYSEQF
TRBV13	TRBD2	ASSPTTSGSPYEQY